The rows below give T cell receptor beta chains drawn from one sample of a study of spatial heterogeneity in lung cancer. Via MiXCR, TCRdb re-called the 5' RACE reads, giving one row per CDR3 protein. The repertoire consists of around 100,000 distinct CDR3 sequences, with 3.5% to 5% occurring once and the leading ten covering around 20%. The starting material was lung tumor tissue, obtained at surgery. Receptors were obtained from a male donor with early-stage non-small cell lung cancer. Each CDR3 is given with its conserved first and last residue. A D gene is named only where the DNA matches it firmly. The listing skips clone size in some rows; elsewhere it reads once, few, many or a size class.

>-|TRBV5-1|many|TRBJ2-3
TGCGCCAGCAGCTTGGCGGTGGGAGGCCCAGATACGCAGTATTTT
CASSLAVGGPDTQYF
>-|TRBV7-2|-|TRBJ2-3
TGTGCCAGCAGCTTAGGAGGACTGTTCACAGATACGCAGTATTTT
CASSLGGLFTDTQYF
>-|TRBV27|medium-sized|TRBJ2-3
TGTGCCAGCAGTCCCACGACTAGATTCACAGATACGCAGTATTTT
CASSPTTRFTDTQYF
>-|TRBV7-2|-|TRBJ2-1
TGTGCCAGCAGCCTTCCTACTACCGATGAGCAGTTCTTC
CASSLPTTDEQFF
>-|TRBV15|many|TRBJ1-5
TGTGCCACCCGCGGGGGGAGCAATCAGCCCCAGCATTTT
CATRGGSNQPQHF
>TRBD1|TRBV7-9|-|TRBJ1-2
TGTGCCAGCAGCTTAGGCGGGGACAGCACTAACTATGGCTACACCTTC
CASSLGGDSTNYGYTF
>TRBD2|TRBV10-2|many|TRBJ2-3
TGCGCCAGCAGTAATACTGGGAGGGAGTTGGATACGCAGTATTTT
CASSNTGRELDTQYF
>-|TRBV2|many|TRBJ1-5
TGTGCCAGCAGAGGGACATTAAATCAGCCCCAGCATTTT
CASRGTLNQPQHF
>-|TRBV5-1|few|TRBJ2-3
TGCGCCAGCACGGCGTCAGGATCTACAGATACGCAGTATTTT
CASTASGSTDTQYF
>TRBD2|TRBV20-1|medium-sized|TRBJ2-5
TGCAGTGCTACCCGACAGCGGGAGGTTATTCGGGCCCAGTACTTC
CSATRQREVIRAQYF
>-|TRBV18|many|TRBJ2-2
TGTGCCAGCTCACCACTGGCGGTTTACACCGGGGAGCTGTTTTTT
CASSPLAVYTGELFF
>TRBD2|TRBV6-1|many|TRBJ2-7
TGTGCCAGCAGCGTAACCGAACCTGGACTAGCGGGAGGCCTATACGAGCAGTACTTC
CASSVTEPGLAGGLYEQYF
>-|TRBV28|many|TRBJ2-7
TGTGCCAGCAGTTCCCCGGGGGTGAGCTACGAGCAGTACTTC
CASSSPGVSYEQYF
>-|TRBV14|many|TRBJ1-3
TGTGCCAGCAGCCGACGCTGGCGAGGAAACACCATATATTTT
CASSRRWRGNTIYF
>-|TRBV5-1|many|TRBJ2-3
TGCGCCAGCAGCTTTGGACTAACCACAGATACGCAGTATTTT
CASSFGLTTDTQYF
>TRBD1|TRBV28|many|TRBJ2-2
TGTGCCAGCACTGTCCCCGGACAGGGCATGGCCGGGGAGCTGTTTTTT
CASTVPGQGMAGELFF
>-|TRBV27|many|TRBJ2-1
TGTGCCAGCAGTCACGGTCCAAGCTATGAGCAGTTCTTC
CASSHGPSYEQFF
>-|TRBV20-1|-|TRBJ2-7
TGCAGTGCTATTTCACGGGGAGGAGGGGGCGAGCAGTACTTC
CSAISRGGGGEQYF
>-|TRBV20-1|many|TRBJ1-1
TGCAGTGCTACGGACAGAAGGACTGAAGCTTTCTTT
CSATDRRTEAFF
>-|TRBV13|many|TRBJ2-7
TGTGCCAGCAGCTTACAGCCGGGAGTTGAGCAGTACTTC
CASSLQPGVEQYF
>-|TRBV2|many|TRBJ1-1
TGTGCCAGCAGTGAAGCGCATCGGGGCGAGAGATTCTTT
CASSEAHRGERFF
>-|TRBV20-1|-|TRBJ2-7
TGCAGTGCTAGGGTCCCGAGATCCTACGAGCAGTACTTC
CSARVPRSYEQYF
>TRBD1|TRBV5-1|many|TRBJ1-4
TGCGCCAGCAGCTTCAGGGGGCTGGGTAATGAAAAACTGTTTTTT
CASSFRGLGNEKLFF
>-|TRBV11-2|many|TRBJ2-1
TGTGCCAGCAAGAAAACCTCCCCTAACGATGAGCAGTTCTTC
CASKKTSPNDEQFF
>-|TRBV9|few|TRBJ1-4
TGTGCCAGCAGCGTCACCGGTTCGGGTGAAAAACTGTTTTTT
CASSVTGSGEKLFF
>TRBD2|TRBV2|many|TRBJ2-5
TGTGCCAGCGGAGGAGCGGGAGGAGAACAAGAGACCCAGTACTTC
CASGGAGGEQETQYF
>-|TRBV28|many|TRBJ2-3
TGTGCCAGCAGTTTATCACCTTGGGCGGACCCCACAGATACGCAGTATTTT
CASSLSPWADPTDTQYF
>-|TRBV12-3/TRBV12-4|many|TRBJ1-5
TGTGCCAGCAGTTTGGTGGGATTACAGCCCCAGCATTTT
CASSLVGLQPQHF
>-|TRBV14|many|TRBJ1-4
TGTGCCAGCAGCCAACGACGGAAGAATGAAAAACTGTTTTTT
CASSQRRKNEKLFF
>TRBD2|TRBV20-1|many|TRBJ2-3
TGCAGTGTCCCGGGACTAGCGGATACGCAGTATTTT
CSVPGLADTQYF
>TRBD2|TRBV20-1|many|TRBJ2-7
TGCAGTGCTCCCCGGGCTACTAGCGGTTTTAGCGAGCAGTACTTC
CSAPRATSGFSEQYF
>-|TRBV20-1|many|TRBJ2-5
TGCAGTGCTAGAGCCAGGGGTGGGACCCAGTACTTC
CSARARGGTQYF
>-|TRBV7-9|many|TRBJ1-1
TGTGCCAGCAGCTTAAAGGGGCGGAACACTGAAGCTTTCTTT
CASSLKGRNTEAFF
>-|TRBV5-1|many|TRBJ1-2
TGCGCCAGCAGCTTAGGGCTTAACTATGGCTACACCTTC
CASSLGLNYGYTF
>-|TRBV28|many|TRBJ1-5
TGTGCCAGCAGCTTTACAGGGATCCGACAGCCCCAGCATTTT
CASSFTGIRQPQHF